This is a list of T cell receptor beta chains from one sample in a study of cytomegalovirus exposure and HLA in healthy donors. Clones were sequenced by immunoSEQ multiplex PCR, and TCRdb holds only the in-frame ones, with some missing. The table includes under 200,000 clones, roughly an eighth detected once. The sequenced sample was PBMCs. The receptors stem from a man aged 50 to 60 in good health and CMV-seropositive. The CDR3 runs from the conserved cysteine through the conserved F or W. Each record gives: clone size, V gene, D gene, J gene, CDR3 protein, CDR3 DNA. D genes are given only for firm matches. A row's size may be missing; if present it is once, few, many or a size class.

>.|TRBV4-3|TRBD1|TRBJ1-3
CASSQVVPGTGSDTIYF
TGCGCCAGCAGCCAAGTAGTTCCCGGGACAGGGTCTGACACCATATATTTT
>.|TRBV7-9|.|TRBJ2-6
CASSLGRRPVLTF
TGTGCCAGCAGCTTAGGCAGGCGACCCGTCCTGACTTTC
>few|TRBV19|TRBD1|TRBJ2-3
CASFSGQATDTQYF
TGTGCCAGTTTCTCCGGACAGGCTACAGATACGCAGTATTTT
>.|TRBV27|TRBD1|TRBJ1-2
CASSFLRDRGLDYGYTF
TGTGCCAGCAGTTTTCTCCGGGACAGGGGATTGGACTATGGCTACACCTTC
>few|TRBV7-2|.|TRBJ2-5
CASSSIWWAEETQYF
TGTGCCAGCAGCTCCATCTGGTGGGCCGAAGAGACCCAGTACTTC
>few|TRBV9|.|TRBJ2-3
CASSAQWTDTQYF
TGTGCCAGCAGCGCCCAGTGGACAGATACGCAGTATTTT
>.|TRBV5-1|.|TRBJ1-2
CASSLERSGYTF
TGCGCCAGCAGCTTGGAACGGAGTGGCTACACCTTC
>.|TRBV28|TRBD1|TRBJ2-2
CASSFWDRAGELFF
TGTGCCAGCAGTTTCTGGGACAGGGCCGGGGAGCTGTTTTTT
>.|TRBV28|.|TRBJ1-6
CASRRQVYNSPLHF
TGTGCCAGCAGGCGACAGGTCTATAATTCACCCCTCCACTTT
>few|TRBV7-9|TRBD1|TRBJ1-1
CASSPLGTGAEAFF
TGTGCCAGCAGCCCGCTCGGGACAGGCGCTGAAGCTTTCTTT
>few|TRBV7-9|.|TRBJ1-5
CASSRLNQPQHF
TGTGCCAGCAGTCGACTCAATCAGCCCCAGCATTTT
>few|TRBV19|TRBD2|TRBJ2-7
CASSIAAGGILEQYF
TGTGCCAGTAGTATAGCTGCGGGGGGCATTCTCGAGCAGTACTTC
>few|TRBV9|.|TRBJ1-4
CASSVEPPGELFF
TGTGCCAGCAGCGTAGAGCCCCCCGGAGAACTGTTTTTT